This T cell receptor beta chain was captured by sequencing in a study of cytomegalovirus exposure and HLA in healthy donors. General observations from the study: There were a few CMV-associated chains whose specificity for CMV antigens was confirmed in vitro. It was reported that TCR beta sequences correctly inferred the HLA-A and HLA-B alleles for most subjects.

This CDR3 has 14 amino acids. Trimming stripped 8 bases from V and 0 bases from J, with 13 bases between. Germline V gene data show CDR1 as MNHEY and CDR2 as SVGAGI. Both 60 Vbeta primers and 13 Jbeta primers went into the PCR. Some clones are missing from TCRdb's copy, which holds only in-frame ones; the method was immunoSEQ multiplex PCR. The data contain 140,000 to 150,000 clones, 70% to 85% of them singletons. Details on this clone: Its specificity is not known.

The chain is built from TRBV6-5 and TRBJ1-1, with D uncertain. The receptor comes from a male donor in good health and CMV-seronegative. The specimen sequenced was PBMCs. Here the CDR3 DNA reads TGTGCCAGCTTGACGGCAGGCATGAACACTGAAGCTTTCTTT. Translation gives CASLTAGMNTEAFF.